Listed below are T cell receptor beta chains from one sample, sequenced in a study of identical twins. TCRdb processed the 5' RACE reads anew with MiXCR; each CDR3 protein has one entry. In the table there are under 250,000 distinct CDR3 sequences, approximately 7.9% of which are singletons. The sample was also linked to a second study, of yellow fever vaccine responses in identical twins.

The sequenced material came from CD8+ T cells sorted from blood. The origin of the receptors is a woman aged 18-30 years in good health. Both conserved end residues are part of each CDR3. A D gene is named only where the DNA matches it firmly. A row's size may be missing; if present it is once, few, many or a size class.

D gene,J gene,clone size,V gene,CDR3 DNA,CDR3 protein
TRBD1,TRBJ2-1,many,TRBV5-1,TGCGCCAGCAGCTTACGACAGGGTCAGTTAGTCTACAATGAGCAGTTCTTC,CASSLRQGQLVYNEQFF
-,TRBJ2-3,many,TRBV7-9,TGTGCCAGCGAGGCCGGGGGAAGCACAGATACGCAGTATTTT,CASEAGGSTDTQYF
TRBD2,TRBJ2-3,few,TRBV7-9,TGTGCCAGCAGCAATAGCGGGGGGGCCGCAGATACGCAGTATTTT,CASSNSGGAADTQYF
-,TRBJ1-2,many,TRBV29-1,TGCAGCGTTGTTAGCCCCAGGCGACCTGATTATGGCTACACCTTC,CSVVSPRRPDYGYTF
TRBD2,TRBJ2-3,-,TRBV11-2,TGTGCCAGCAGCTTCCGACTAGCGGGGGGACCCACAGATACGCAGTATTTT,CASSFRLAGGPTDTQYF
TRBD2,TRBJ2-1,few,TRBV13,TGTGCCAGCAGCTGGCGGGAGGGCTACAATGAGCAGTTCTTC,CASSWREGYNEQFF
TRBD1,TRBJ2-1,-,TRBV15,TGTGCCACCAGCAGAGATCGACAGGGGGCGAGGTCCCAGCAGTTCTTC,CATSRDRQGARSQQFF
-,TRBJ2-3,few,TRBV28,TGTGCCAGCGGGGGCCAGGAGGGTGGAGATACGCAGTATTTT,CASGGQEGGDTQYF
-,TRBJ2-1,-,TRBV27,TGTGCCAGCAGTTTAGACTTTTACAATGAGCAGTTCTTC,CASSLDFYNEQFF
-,TRBJ1-6,many,TRBV6-1,TGTGCCAGCAGTGAAGCGAGACAGAGCTCCTATAATTCACCCCTCCACTTT,CASSEARQSSYNSPLHF